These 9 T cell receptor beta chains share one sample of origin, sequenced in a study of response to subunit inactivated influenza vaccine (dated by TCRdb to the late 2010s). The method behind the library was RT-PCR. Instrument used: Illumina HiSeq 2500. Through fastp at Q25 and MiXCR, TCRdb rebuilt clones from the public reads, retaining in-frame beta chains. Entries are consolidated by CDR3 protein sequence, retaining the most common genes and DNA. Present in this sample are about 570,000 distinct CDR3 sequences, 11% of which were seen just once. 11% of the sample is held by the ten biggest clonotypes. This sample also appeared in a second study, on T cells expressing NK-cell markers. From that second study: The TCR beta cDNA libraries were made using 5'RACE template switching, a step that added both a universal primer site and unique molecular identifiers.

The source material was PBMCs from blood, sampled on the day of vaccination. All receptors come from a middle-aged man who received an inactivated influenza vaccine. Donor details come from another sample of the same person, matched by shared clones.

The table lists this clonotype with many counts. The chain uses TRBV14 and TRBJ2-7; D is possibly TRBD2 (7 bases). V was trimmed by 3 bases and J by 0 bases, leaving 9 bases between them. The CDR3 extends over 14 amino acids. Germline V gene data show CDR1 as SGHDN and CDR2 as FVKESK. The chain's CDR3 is CASSHGGLSYEQYF. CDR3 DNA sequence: TGTGCCAGCAGCCACGGGGGGCTCTCCTACGAGCAGTACTTC.

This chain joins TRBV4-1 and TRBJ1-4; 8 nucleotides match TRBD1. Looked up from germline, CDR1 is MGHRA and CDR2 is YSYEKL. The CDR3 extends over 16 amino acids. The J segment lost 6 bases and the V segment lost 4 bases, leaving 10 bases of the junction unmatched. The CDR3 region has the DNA TGCGCCAGCAGCCGGACACCGGGACAGGCTTATGAAAAACTGTTTTTT. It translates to CASSRTPGQAYEKLFF.

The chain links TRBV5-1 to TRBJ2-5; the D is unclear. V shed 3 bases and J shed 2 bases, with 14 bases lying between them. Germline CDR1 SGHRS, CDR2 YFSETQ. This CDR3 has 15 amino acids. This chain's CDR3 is CASSSPPTIQETQYF. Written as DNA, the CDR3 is TGCGCCAGCAGCTCACCCCCGACAATTCAAGAGACCCAGTACTTC.

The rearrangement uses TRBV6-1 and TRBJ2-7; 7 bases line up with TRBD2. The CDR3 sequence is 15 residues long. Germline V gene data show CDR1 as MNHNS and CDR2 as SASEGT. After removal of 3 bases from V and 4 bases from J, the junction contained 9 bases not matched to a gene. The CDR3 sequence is CASSEELTGGYEQYF. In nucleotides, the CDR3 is TGTGCCAGCAGTGAGGAATTGACGGGGGGATACGAGCAGTACTTC.

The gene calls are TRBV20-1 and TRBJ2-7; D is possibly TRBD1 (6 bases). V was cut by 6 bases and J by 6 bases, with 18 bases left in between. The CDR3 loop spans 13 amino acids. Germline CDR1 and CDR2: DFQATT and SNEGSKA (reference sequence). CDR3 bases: TGCAGTGCGTGGGGGCGAACTTTGGGCGAGCAGTACTTC. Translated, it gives CSAWGRTLGEQYF.

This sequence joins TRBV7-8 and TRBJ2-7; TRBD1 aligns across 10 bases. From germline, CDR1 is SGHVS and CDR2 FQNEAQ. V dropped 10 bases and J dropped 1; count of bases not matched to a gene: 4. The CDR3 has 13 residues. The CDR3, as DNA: TGTGCCACCAGGGACAGGGGATCCTACGAGCAGTACTTC. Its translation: CATRDRGSYEQYF.

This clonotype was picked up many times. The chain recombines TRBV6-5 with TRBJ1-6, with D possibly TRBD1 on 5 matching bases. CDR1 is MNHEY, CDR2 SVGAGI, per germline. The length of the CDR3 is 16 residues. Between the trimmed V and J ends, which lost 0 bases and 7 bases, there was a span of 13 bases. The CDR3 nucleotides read TGTGCCAGCAGTTACTCGATGGCAGGGAAAAATTCACCCCTCCACTTT. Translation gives CASSYSMAGKNSPLHF.

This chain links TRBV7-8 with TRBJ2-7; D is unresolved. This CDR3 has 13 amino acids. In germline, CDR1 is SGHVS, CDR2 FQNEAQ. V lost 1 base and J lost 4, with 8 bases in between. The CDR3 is CASSLGVWYEQYF. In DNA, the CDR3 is TGTGCCAGCAGCTTAGGGGTCTGGTACGAGCAGTACTTC.

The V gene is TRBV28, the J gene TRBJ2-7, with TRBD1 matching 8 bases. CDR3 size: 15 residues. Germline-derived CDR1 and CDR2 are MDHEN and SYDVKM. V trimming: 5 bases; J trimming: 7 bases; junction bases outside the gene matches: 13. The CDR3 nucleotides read TGTGCCAGCAGTAGTGCCGGGACAGGTGTACGGGAGCAGTACTTC. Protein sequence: CASSSAGTGVREQYF.